Following are 5 T cell receptor beta chains from one sample sequenced in a study of blood T cell repertoires in COVID-19. The method was immunoSEQ multiplex PCR; TCRdb's version includes in-frame clones alone and lacks a portion of them. Of roughly 30,000 clones in the sample, roughly 87% were seen once. The material sequenced was peripheral blood. These receptors were collected from a man aged 55 to 70 with COVID-19, enrolled during active disease.

The chain couples TRBV12-5 to TRBJ1-1, with no clear D. In germline, CDR1 is LGHNT, CDR2 FRNRAP. The CDR3 runs 12 residues. Trimming shortened V by 6 bases and J by 1 base, and 6 bases separated the two germline ends. The CDR3 sequence: CASGHQNTEAFF. CDR3 bases: TGTGCTAGTGGCCATCAGAACACTGAAGCTTTCTTT. The full variable domain, rest sourced from reference TRBV12-5 and TRBJ1-1, is DARVTQTPRHKVTEMGQEVTMRCQPILGHNTVFWYRQTMMQGLELLAYFRNRAPLDDSGMPKDRFSAEMPDATLATLKIQPSEPRDSAVYFCASGHQNTEAFFGQGTRLTVV.

The chain has TRBV7-9 and TRBJ2-7; 10 bases are a match to TRBD1. The CDR3 runs 15 residues. With 1 base clipped from V and 3 bases from J, the junction kept 3 bases outside the gene matches. The V gene's germline CDR1 is SEHNR and CDR2 FQNEAQ (reference sequence). CDR3 sequence: CASSLGTGGIYEQYF. In DNA, the CDR3 is TGTGCCAGCAGCTTAGGGACAGGGGGTATCTACGAGCAGTACTTC.

In this sample, this clone turned up once. The chain couples TRBV6-2 or TRBV6-3 to TRBJ1-1; no reliable D call. The CDR3 runs 14 residues. The V gene lost 2 bases and the J gene lost 5 bases, with 12 bases spanning the gap. Germline CDR1 reads MNHEY; CDR2 reads SVGEGT. CDR3 residues: CASSYGQPGTEAFF. The CDR3 DNA sequence: TGTGCCAGCAGTTACGGGCAGCCGGGGACTGAAGCTTTCTTT.

A word on this clone: Other DNA sequences within the sample encode an identical CDR3. V and J are TRBV3-1 (or the pseudogene TRBV3-2) and TRBJ1-5, with a tentative D call TRBD1 (5 bases). This CDR3 spans 14 amino acids. Between the trimmed V and J ends, which lost 0 bases and 6 bases, there was a span of 9 bases. Germline CDR1 LGHDT, CDR2 YNNKEL (reference sequence). The CDR3 is CASSQEQGSQPQHF. CDR3 in DNA: TGTGCCAGCAGCCAAGAGCAGGGAAGTCAGCCCCAGCATTTT.

The genes are TRBV19 and TRBJ2-1; 7 bases align to TRBD2. This CDR3 contains 17 residues. After removal of 3 bases from V and 9 bases from J, the junction contained 17 bases not matched to a gene. In germline, CDR1 is LNHDA, CDR2 SQIVND (reference sequence). In nucleotides, the CDR3 is TGTGCCAGTAGTATTGCGGCCGGGAGGCGGCCATCTAGTGAGCAGTTCTTC. It translates to CASSIAAGRRPSSEQFF.